Listed below are T cell receptor beta chains from one sample, sequenced in a study of OX40 agonist ivuxolimab in advanced cancers. Some clones are missing from TCRdb's copy, which holds only in-frame ones; the method was immunoSEQ multiplex PCR. Among about 60,000 clones listed, approximately 86% were seen once. Sequencing was performed on CD4+ or CD8+ T cells sorted from blood, taken in a trial of the OX40 agonist ivuxolimab. These receptors were obtained from an adult with an advanced solid tumor such as melanoma, head and neck, liver or kidney cancer. CDR3s include the opening cysteine and the closing phenylalanine or tryptophan. Fields, in order: J gene, clone size, CDR3 length, V gene, D gene, CDR3 protein, CDR3 DNA. D genes are given only for firm matches. Size is omitted from some rows. Given values are once, few, many or a class for expanded clones.

j_call: TRBJ2-1
clone_size: NA
cdr3_length: 12
v_call: TRBV5-5
d_call: NA
cdr3_aa: CASSPDALEQFF
cdr3_nt: TGTGCCAGCAGCCCGGACGCACTTGAGCAGTTCTTC

j_call: TRBJ2-2
clone_size: NA
cdr3_length: 16
v_call: TRBV27
d_call: TRBD1
cdr3_aa: CASSSPTGQGPGELFF
cdr3_nt: TGTGCCAGCAGTTCCCCGACCGGACAGGGTCCCGGGGAGCTGTTTTTT

j_call: TRBJ2-6
clone_size: NA
cdr3_length: 16
v_call: TRBV7-2
d_call: NA
cdr3_aa: CASSSPRGAGANVLTF
cdr3_nt: TGTGCCAGCAGCTCCCCCCGCGGAGCTGGGGCCAACGTCCTGACTTTC

j_call: TRBJ1-1
clone_size: NA
cdr3_length: 14
v_call: TRBV5-1
d_call: NA
cdr3_aa: CASSFNSMNTEAFF
cdr3_nt: TGCGCCAGCAGCTTCAACAGTATGAACACTGAAGCTTTCTTT

j_call: TRBJ2-5
clone_size: NA
cdr3_length: 14
v_call: TRBV5-4
d_call: TRBD1
cdr3_aa: CASSAPGGGETQYF
cdr3_nt: TGTGCCAGCAGCGCCCCAGGGGGCGGAGAGACCCAGTACTTC

j_call: TRBJ2-7
clone_size: NA
cdr3_length: 15
v_call: TRBV7-2
d_call: TRBD1
cdr3_aa: CASSAGQGGFYEQYF
cdr3_nt: TGTGCCAGCAGCGCAGGTCAAGGGGGCTTCTACGAGCAGTACTTC

j_call: TRBJ1-4
clone_size: medium-sized
cdr3_length: 13
v_call: TRBV7-2
d_call: TRBD1
cdr3_aa: CASSRTGNEKLFF
cdr3_nt: TGTGCCAGCAGCCGGACAGGAAATGAAAAACTGTTTTTT

j_call: TRBJ2-1
clone_size: NA
cdr3_length: 15
v_call: TRBV9
d_call: TRBD2
cdr3_aa: CASSVATGGYNEQFF
cdr3_nt: TGTGCCAGCAGCGTAGCAACGGGAGGGTACAATGAGCAGTTCTTC

j_call: TRBJ2-7
clone_size: NA
cdr3_length: 15
v_call: TRBV27
d_call: TRBD1
cdr3_aa: CASRGAGQGDYEQYF
cdr3_nt: TGTGCCAGCAGGGGGGCGGGACAGGGGGACTACGAGCAGTACTTC

j_call: TRBJ2-5
clone_size: NA
cdr3_length: 15
v_call: TRBV28
d_call: TRBD2
cdr3_aa: CATKVGSGGGETQYF
cdr3_nt: TGTGCCACCAAAGTCGGCAGCGGGGGCGGAGAGACCCAGTACTTC

j_call: TRBJ1-2
clone_size: NA
cdr3_length: 11
v_call: TRBV2
d_call: NA
cdr3_aa: CASSGDDGYTF
cdr3_nt: TGTGCCAGCAGTGGAGATGATGGCTACACCTTC

j_call: TRBJ2-5
clone_size: NA
cdr3_length: 14
v_call: TRBV19
d_call: NA
cdr3_aa: CASTPTIFQETQYF
cdr3_nt: TGTGCCAGTACCCCAACTATCTTCCAAGAGACCCAGTACTTC

j_call: TRBJ1-1
clone_size: NA
cdr3_length: 15
v_call: TRBV5-1
d_call: NA
cdr3_aa: CASSLAPATNTEAFF
cdr3_nt: TGCGCCAGCAGCTTGGCCCCAGCCACGAACACTGAAGCTTTCTTT

j_call: TRBJ1-1
clone_size: NA
cdr3_length: 17
v_call: TRBV19
d_call: NA
cdr3_aa: CASSIYWTGQPNTEAFF
cdr3_nt: TGTGCCAGTAGTATATATTGGACTGGACAGCCGAACACTGAAGCTTTCTTT

j_call: TRBJ1-2
clone_size: NA
cdr3_length: 12
v_call: TRBV7-9
d_call: NA
cdr3_aa: CASSDTVYGYTF
cdr3_nt: TGTGCCAGCAGCGATACAGTCTATGGCTACACCTTC

j_call: TRBJ2-3
clone_size: NA
cdr3_length: 16
v_call: TRBV11-2
d_call: NA
cdr3_aa: CASSRTPQPSTDTQYF
cdr3_nt: TGTGCCAGCAGCCGTACCCCCCAGCCTAGCACAGATACGCAGTATTTT

j_call: TRBJ1-6
clone_size: NA
cdr3_length: 16
v_call: TRBV5-8
d_call: NA
cdr3_aa: CASSSGSDSYNSPLHF
cdr3_nt: TGTGCCAGCAGCTCGGGAAGCGATTCCTATAATTCACCCCTCCACTTT

j_call: TRBJ1-2
clone_size: once
cdr3_length: 12
v_call: TRBV30
d_call: TRBD1
cdr3_aa: CAWDRENYGYTF
cdr3_nt: TGTGCCTGGGACAGGGAAAACTATGGCTACACCTTC

j_call: TRBJ2-5
clone_size: once
cdr3_length: 13
v_call: TRBV2
d_call: TRBD2
cdr3_aa: CASSRGVQETQYF
cdr3_nt: TGTGCCAGCAGCCGGGGGGTCCAAGAGACCCAGTACTTC

j_call: TRBJ1-2
clone_size: few
cdr3_length: 13
v_call: TRBV2
d_call: TRBD1
cdr3_aa: CASSGTGDYGYTF
cdr3_nt: TGTGCCAGCAGTGGGACAGGGGACTATGGCTACACCTTC

j_call: TRBJ2-3
clone_size: NA
cdr3_length: 11
v_call: TRBV2
d_call: NA
cdr3_aa: CASSVLDTQYF
cdr3_nt: TGTGCCAGCAGTGTCCTTGATACGCAGTATTTT

j_call: TRBJ1-1
clone_size: NA
cdr3_length: 14
v_call: TRBV25-1
d_call: TRBD1
cdr3_aa: CASSYNRGNTEAFF
cdr3_nt: TGTGCCAGCAGCTATAACAGGGGGAACACTGAAGCTTTCTTT

j_call: TRBJ1-6
clone_size: few
cdr3_length: 13
v_call: TRBV7-3
d_call: NA
cdr3_aa: CASSPLEGSPLHF
cdr3_nt: TGTGCCAGCAGCCCCCTGGAAGGCTCACCCCTCCACTTT

j_call: TRBJ1-6
clone_size: NA
cdr3_length: 15
v_call: TRBV28
d_call: NA
cdr3_aa: CASSPAGSYNSPLHF
cdr3_nt: TGTGCCAGCAGTCCGGCAGGTTCCTATAATTCACCCCTCCACTTT

j_call: TRBJ1-2
clone_size: NA
cdr3_length: 14
v_call: TRBV10-3
d_call: TRBD1
cdr3_aa: CAISSRQGADGYTF
cdr3_nt: TGTGCCATCAGTAGCAGACAGGGGGCGGATGGCTACACCTTC

j_call: TRBJ1-1
clone_size: NA
cdr3_length: 16
v_call: TRBV5-5
d_call: NA
cdr3_aa: CASSRPRGGVNTEAFF
cdr3_nt: TGTGCCAGCAGCCGACCGCGAGGAGGGGTGAACACTGAAGCTTTCTTT

j_call: TRBJ2-5
clone_size: NA
cdr3_length: 13
v_call: TRBV7-2
d_call: NA
cdr3_aa: CASSLSYQETQYF
cdr3_nt: TGTGCCAGCAGCCTCTCCTACCAAGAGACCCAGTACTTC

j_call: TRBJ2-1
clone_size: once
cdr3_length: 14
v_call: TRBV5-1
d_call: TRBD1
cdr3_aa: CASSLTGGLGEQFF
cdr3_nt: TGCGCCAGCAGCCTCACAGGGGGGTTAGGCGAGCAGTTCTTC

j_call: TRBJ1-2
clone_size: NA
cdr3_length: 12
v_call: TRBV28
d_call: NA
cdr3_aa: CASSLERTAWAF
cdr3_nt: TGTGCCAGCAGTTTAGAGCGGACGGCCTGGGCCTTC

j_call: TRBJ2-1
clone_size: NA
cdr3_length: 14
v_call: TRBV5-8
d_call: TRBD1
cdr3_aa: CASSLGLQGNEQFF
cdr3_nt: TGTGCCAGCAGCTTGGGATTACAGGGGAATGAGCAGTTCTTC

j_call: TRBJ2-2
clone_size: NA
cdr3_length: 13
v_call: TRBV19
d_call: NA
cdr3_aa: CASSIEPAGELFF
cdr3_nt: TGTGCCAGTAGTATAGAACCTGCCGGGGAGCTGTTTTTT

j_call: TRBJ2-7
clone_size: NA
cdr3_length: 14
v_call: TRBV5-4
d_call: NA
cdr3_aa: CASSPPGSYYEQYF
cdr3_nt: TGTGCCAGCAGCCCTCCCGGCTCTTACTACGAGCAGTACTTC

j_call: TRBJ1-3
clone_size: NA
cdr3_length: 16
v_call: TRBV6-4
d_call: NA
cdr3_aa: CASKPGRPFSGNTIYF
cdr3_nt: TGTGCCAGCAAACCGGGCCGACCTTTCTCTGGAAACACCATATATTTT

j_call: TRBJ2-1
clone_size: NA
cdr3_length: 15
v_call: TRBV11-1
d_call: TRBD2
cdr3_aa: CASSFRTSGSNEQFF
cdr3_nt: TGTGCCAGCAGCTTTCGGACTAGCGGGAGCAATGAGCAGTTCTTC

j_call: TRBJ2-2
clone_size: NA
cdr3_length: 14
v_call: TRBV7-8
d_call: TRBD1
cdr3_aa: CASRDRESSGELFF
cdr3_nt: TGTGCCAGCCGGGACAGGGAAAGCTCCGGGGAGCTGTTTTTT

j_call: TRBJ1-1
clone_size: NA
cdr3_length: 14
v_call: TRBV2
d_call: TRBD1
cdr3_aa: CASSARDRNTEAFF
cdr3_nt: TGTGCCAGCAGTGCTCGGGACAGGAACACTGAAGCTTTCTTT

j_call: TRBJ1-1
clone_size: NA
cdr3_length: 11
v_call: TRBV10-2
d_call: NA
cdr3_aa: CASKSNTEAFF
cdr3_nt: TGCGCCAGCAAATCGAACACTGAAGCTTTCTTT

j_call: TRBJ2-3
clone_size: NA
cdr3_length: 15
v_call: TRBV9
d_call: TRBD2
cdr3_aa: CASSVASGGTDTQYF
cdr3_nt: TGTGCCAGCAGCGTGGCTAGCGGGGGCACAGATACGCAGTATTTT

j_call: TRBJ1-1
clone_size: NA
cdr3_length: 16
v_call: TRBV18
d_call: NA
cdr3_aa: CASSPPMPGVNTEAFF
cdr3_nt: TGTGCCAGCTCACCCCCGATGCCTGGGGTGAACACTGAAGCTTTCTTT

j_call: TRBJ1-2
clone_size: NA
cdr3_length: 15
v_call: TRBV28
d_call: NA
cdr3_aa: CAIAPSGRTNYGYTF
cdr3_nt: TGTGCCATCGCTCCCTCGGGCAGGACTAACTATGGCTACACCTTC

j_call: TRBJ2-7
clone_size: NA
cdr3_length: 12
v_call: TRBV9
d_call: NA
cdr3_aa: CASSEAPYEQYF
cdr3_nt: TGTGCCAGCAGCGAGGCTCCCTACGAGCAGTACTTC

j_call: TRBJ1-1
clone_size: NA
cdr3_length: 13
v_call: TRBV29-1
d_call: NA
cdr3_aa: CSGSGHLNTEAFF
cdr3_nt: TGCAGCGGCTCTGGACACCTGAACACTGAAGCTTTCTTT

j_call: TRBJ2-3
clone_size: NA
cdr3_length: 19
v_call: TRBV7-9
d_call: TRBD2
cdr3_aa: CASSPLTSGGALVQDTQYF
cdr3_nt: TGTGCCAGCAGCCCGCTGACTAGCGGGGGGGCTTTAGTTCAAGATACGCAGTATTTT

j_call: TRBJ2-6
clone_size: NA
cdr3_length: 15
v_call: TRBV19
d_call: TRBD1
cdr3_aa: CASSVGQPGANVLTF
cdr3_nt: TGTGCCAGTAGTGTGGGACAGCCTGGGGCCAACGTCCTGACTTTC

j_call: TRBJ2-1
clone_size: NA
cdr3_length: 13
v_call: TRBV7-3
d_call: NA
cdr3_aa: CASSPGSYNEQFF
cdr3_nt: TGTGCCAGCAGTCCGGGGTCCTACAATGAGCAGTTCTTC

j_call: TRBJ1-3
clone_size: NA
cdr3_length: 17
v_call: TRBV11-2
d_call: NA
cdr3_aa: CASSLLAGGRGGNTIYF
cdr3_nt: TGTGCCAGCAGCTTATTAGCGGGGGGAAGAGGAGGAAACACCATATATTTT

j_call: TRBJ2-3
clone_size: NA
cdr3_length: 12
v_call: TRBV27
d_call: NA
cdr3_aa: CASSWDQHTQYF
cdr3_nt: TGTGCCAGCAGTTGGGACCAGCATACGCAGTATTTT

j_call: TRBJ1-2
clone_size: NA
cdr3_length: 13
v_call: TRBV27
d_call: TRBD1
cdr3_aa: CASRPTGRQGYTF
cdr3_nt: TGTGCCAGCAGGCCGACAGGGAGGCAGGGCTACACCTTC

j_call: TRBJ2-3
clone_size: NA
cdr3_length: 16
v_call: TRBV4-3
d_call: NA
cdr3_aa: CASSQGDGARTDTQYF
cdr3_nt: TGCGCCAGCAGCCAAGGGGACGGGGCCCGCACAGATACGCAGTATTTT

j_call: TRBJ2-4
clone_size: once
cdr3_length: 15
v_call: TRBV5-1
d_call: TRBD1
cdr3_aa: CASSLGGQGENIQYF
cdr3_nt: TGCGCCAGCAGCCTGGGGGGACAGGGAGAAAACATTCAGTACTTC

j_call: TRBJ1-5
clone_size: once
cdr3_length: 13
v_call: TRBV28
d_call: NA
cdr3_aa: CASNRKGSQPQHF
cdr3_nt: TGTGCCAGCAACAGGAAGGGGTCTCAGCCCCAGCATTTT

j_call: TRBJ1-2
clone_size: once
cdr3_length: 12
v_call: TRBV5-6
d_call: NA
cdr3_aa: CASSLGYYGYTF
cdr3_nt: TGTGCCAGCAGCTTGGGTTACTATGGCTACACCTTC

j_call: TRBJ2-7
clone_size: NA
cdr3_length: 14
v_call: TRBV4-3
d_call: NA
cdr3_aa: CASSQEYSSYEQYF
cdr3_nt: TGCGCCAGCAGCCAAGAATACAGCTCCTACGAGCAGTACTTC

j_call: TRBJ1-3
clone_size: NA
cdr3_length: 14
v_call: TRBV5-1
d_call: NA
cdr3_aa: CASSLNLRGDTIYF
cdr3_nt: TGCGCCAGCAGCTTGAATCTAAGGGGGGACACCATATATTTT

j_call: TRBJ2-1
clone_size: NA
cdr3_length: 13
v_call: TRBV29-1
d_call: NA
cdr3_aa: CSVGTSSYNEQFF
cdr3_nt: TGCAGCGTTGGGACTTCCTCCTACAATGAGCAGTTCTTC

j_call: TRBJ2-2
clone_size: NA
cdr3_length: 16
v_call: TRBV30
d_call: TRBD1
cdr3_aa: CAWSLDIWTGTGELFF
cdr3_nt: TGTGCCTGGAGCTTAGATATTTGGACAGGGACCGGGGAGCTGTTTTTT